The present T cell receptor beta chain was sequenced within a study of control samples from healthy donors and cancer patients. Generated by immunoSEQ multiplex PCR, the TCRdb table keeps only in-frame clones and is missing some. The sample has 150,000 to 160,000 clones, approximately 94% seen once; the top ten hold around 5.4%. Germline V CDR1 and CDR2: LNHDA, SQIVND (reference sequence). V lost 3 bases to trimming and J lost 4 bases, with 6 bases between them. This CDR3 has 12 residues. The specimen sequenced was blood. The gene calls are TRBV19 and TRBJ1-1; D ambiguous. The source of this sequence is a man aged 35 to 55 in good health. The CDR3 DNA sequence: TGTGCCAGTAGTATCCTGGGCACTGAAGCTTTCTTT. It translates to CASSILGTEAFF.